This passage covers 32 T cell receptor beta chains from one sample sequenced in a study of low-dose radiotherapy and immunotherapy resistance in tumors. The time point is: after trial treatment. This sample's treatment: LDRT plus nivolumab, ipilimumab, low-dose cyclophosphamide and aspirin (RACIN trial). Priming of first-strand cDNA relied on TRAV- and TRBV-specific primers (covering alpha and beta chains). TCR amplification used around 19 PCR cycles, a constant-region primer and a V-primer adapter. TCRdb fed the reads into MiXCR, producing one record per CDR3 protein. The repertoire consists of approximately 84,000 distinct CDR3 sequences, with less than 20% occurring once and the leading ten covering approximately 1.5%. This material consisted of PBMCs, taken after low-dose radiotherapy plus immunotherapy. The receptors come from a male donor with prostate cancer.

V is TRBV30 and J is TRBJ1-5; D uncertain. The CDR3 is 14 residues long. The ends were cut back, 1 base at V and 2 bases at J, with 9 bases in the middle. Germline V lookup: CDR1 GTSNPN, CDR2 SVGIG (reference sequence). CDR3 DNA sequence: TGTGCCTGGAGTGAGGTGAACCGCAATCAGCCCCAGCATTTT. It specifies CAWSEVNRNQPQHF.

A few counts support this clonotype. The rearrangement joins TRBV29-1 to TRBJ2-7; 8 bases align to TRBD2. The CDR3 loop spans 12 amino acids. The junction had 2 bases not matched to a gene; V was cut back by 0 bases and J by 7 bases. The germline gives CDR1 SQVTM, CDR2 ANQGSEA. As DNA, the CDR3 is TGCAGCGTTGAAGACCCGGGGGGGGAGCAGTACTTC. The encoded protein is CSVEDPGGEQYF.

The rearrangement uses TRBV6-1 and TRBJ1-1; D gene unclear. V shed 5 bases and J shed 0 bases, with 4 bases lying between them. The CDR3 totals 12 residues. Germline V lookup: CDR1 MNHNS, CDR2 SASEGT. CDR3 region: CASSHMNTEAFF. The CDR3 DNA sequence: TGTGCCAGCAGTCATATGAACACTGAAGCTTTCTTT.

This clonotype was seen ten or more times. This chain connects TRBV10-3 to TRBJ1-3; 8 positions match TRBD1. The CDR3 is 15 residues long. The germline V gene encodes CDR1 ENHRY and CDR2 SYGVKD. V lost 4 bases, J lost 5 bases, and 7 bases stayed unmatched. CDR3 coding DNA: TGTGCCATCAGTGCCCTCGACAGGGGAAGAAACACCATATATTTT. Its translation: CAISALDRGRNTIYF.

This clonotype has at least ten counts. This chain joins TRBV7-9 and TRBJ2-3; 7 bases align to TRBD1. CDR3 length: 15 residues. The germline gives CDR1 SEHNR, CDR2 FQNEAQ (reference sequence). V was pared by 5 bases and J by 2 bases, with 7 bases of the junction left unmatched. CDR3 loop: CASSLLGQPTDTQYF. In DNA, the CDR3 is TGTGCCAGCAGCCTATTGGGACAGCCCACAGATACGCAGTATTTT. The full variable domain, its missing parts supplied by reference TRBV7-9 and TRBJ2-3, is DTGVSQNPRHKITKRGQNVTFRCDPISEHNRLYWYRQTLGQGPEFLTYFQNEAQLEKSRLLSDRFSAERPKGSFSTLEIQRTEQGDSAMYLCASSLLGQPTDTQYFGPGTRLTVL.

In this sample, this clonotype turned up many times. V gene TRBV20-1 combines with J gene TRBJ1-2; D call uncertain. The CDR3 runs to 12 residues. With 0 bases removed from V and 2 bases from J, the gap between germline ends came to 4 bases. Per germline, CDR1 DFQATT and CDR2 SNEGSKA (reference sequence). The CDR3 sequence: CSARDNNYGYTF. Written as DNA, the CDR3 is TGCAGTGCTAGAGACAACAACTATGGCTACACCTTC.

Ten or more counts support this clonotype. The chain recombines TRBV6-6 with TRBJ1-5; possible D gene TRBD1, 6 bases. This CDR3 is built from 15 residues. Between the trimmed V and J ends, which lost 5 bases and 1 base, there was a span of 12 bases. CDR1 MNHNY and CDR2 SVGAGI come from the germline V gene (reference sequence). In nucleotides, the CDR3 is TGTGCCAGCAGTCGCCTGGGGGCGAGCAATCAGCCCCAGCATTTT. This sequence encodes CASSRLGASNQPQHF.

In this sample, this clonotype turned up many times. V gene TRBV29-1 combines with J gene TRBJ2-5; no clear D. CDR1 SQVTM and CDR2 ANQGSEA come from the germline V gene. The CDR3 covers 12 residues. The V end lost 4 bases, the J end lost 2 bases, and 8 bases lay between the germline ends. CDR3 nucleotide sequence: TGCAGCGTTGGACTGCCACAAGAGACCCAGTACTTC. It yields the protein CSVGLPQETQYF.

This clonotype was picked up a small number of times. The rearrangement uses TRBV5-1 and TRBJ2-3; TRBD2 matches at 8 bases. The germline V gene encodes CDR1 SGHRS and CDR2 YFSETQ. V shed 4 bases, J shed 3 bases, and the junction held 7 bases outside the gene matches. The CDR3 runs 15 residues. The CDR3 protein is CASSESGRGTDTQYF. In nucleotides, the CDR3 is TGCGCCAGCAGCGAGAGCGGGAGAGGTACAGATACGCAGTATTTT. The full variable domain, with the rest looked up from reference TRBV5-1 and TRBJ2-3, is KAGVTQTPRYLIKTRGQQVTLSCSPISGHRSVSWYQQTPGQGLQFLFEYFSETQRNKGNFPGRFSGRQFSNSRSEMNVSTLELGDSALYLCASSESGRGTDTQYFGPGTRLTVL.

This clonotype was seen many times. This sequence joins TRBV10-3 and TRBJ2-7, with 7 bases identical to TRBD2. The CDR3 loop spans 15 amino acids. Trimming took 8 bases from V and 2 from J; bases not matched to a gene: 12. Germline-derived CDR1 and CDR2 are ENHRY and SYGVKD. CDR3 region: CAIGRGDGAPYEQYF. Here the CDR3 DNA reads TGTGCCATCGGACGGGGGGACGGGGCTCCCTACGAGCAGTACTTC.

This clonotype was recorded at least ten times. This chain links TRBV29-1 with TRBJ2-3; D gene ambiguous. CDR3 size: 11 residues. CDR1 SQVTM and CDR2 ANQGSEA come from the germline V gene. V was shortened by 1 base and J by 5 bases, with 4 bases between the two germline ends. CDR3 in DNA: TGCAGCGTTGAAGGGATAGATACGCAGTATTTT. Residues: CSVEGIDTQYF.

This clonotype was observed at least ten times. The chain uses TRBV18 and TRBJ2-4, with D possibly TRBD2 on 5 matching bases. The germline CDR1 and CDR2 sequences are KGHSH and LQKENI. The CDR3 runs 14 residues. The V gene lost 2 bases and the J gene lost 4 bases, with 9 bases spanning the gap. The CDR3 sequence is CASSPSGSKNIQYF. CDR3 nucleotides: TGTGCCAGCTCACCATCGGGATCTAAAAACATTCAGTACTTC.

This clonotype was detected ten times or more. The chain uses TRBV5-1 and TRBJ2-3; 8 bases are a match to TRBD2. V was clipped by 2 bases and J by 6 bases; unmatched bases: 8. This CDR3 has 15 amino acids. CDR1 and CDR2 from the germline V gene are SGHRS and YFSETQ. CDR3 loop: CASSFSGSSGDTQYF. The CDR3 region has the DNA TGCGCCAGCAGCTTCAGCGGGAGTTCAGGCGATACGCAGTATTTT.

The chain has TRBV21-1 and TRBJ2-3; the table's D call TRBD1 went unverified against the DNA. TRBV21-1 counts as a pseudogene. This CDR3 has 14 residues. The CDR3 spells CASSNGTVPDTQYF. CDR3 nucleotides: TGTGCCAGCAGCAACGGGACAGTCCCAGATACGCAGTATTTT.

V gene TRBV7-2 combines with J gene TRBJ2-2; 9 nucleotides align to TRBD1. CDR3 length equals 15 residues. Germline V gene lookup returns CDR1 SGHTA and CDR2 FQGNSA. Unmatched junction bases numbered 5, after V lost 4 bases and J lost 5 bases. The CDR3 region is CASSSTGTGTGELFF. The CDR3 DNA sequence: TGTGCCAGCAGCTCCACCGGGACAGGGACCGGGGAGCTGTTTTTT.

This clonotype appeared many times. The chain carries TRBV15 and TRBJ1-2, with 10 bases aligning to TRBD1. Germline assignment: CDR1 LNHNV and CDR2 YYDKDF (reference sequence). This CDR3 has 17 amino acids. With V trimmed by 0 bases and J by 5 bases, 9 bases remained unmatched. The CDR3 coding sequence is TGTGCCACCAGCAGAGATCGGGGACAGGGGAGGAGTTATGGCTACACCTTC. Translating it yields CATSRDRGQGRSYGYTF.

This clonotype showed up many times. The rearrangement joins TRBV6-2 or TRBV6-3 to TRBJ2-2; no firm D call. The length of the CDR3 is 15 residues. The V gene lost 5 bases and the J gene lost 0 bases, with 10 bases spanning the gap. Germline V gene data show CDR1 as MNHEY and CDR2 as SVGEGT. CDR3 DNA sequence: TGTGCCAGCAGTGACGCCAGTTCGAACACCGGGGAGCTGTTTTTT. Translating it yields CASSDASSNTGELFF.

Note on this clonotype: This probably arose from a read error, given a far larger clone one base away. The V call is TRBV11-3, the J call TRBJ2-7, with 9 bases fitting TRBD1. The CDR3 runs 15 residues. Germline CDR1 and CDR2: SGHNT and YENEEA. Trimming cost V 4 bases and J 7 bases; bases outside gene matches: 11. CDR3 amino acids: CASSYDRGADGEQYF. The CDR3 DNA sequence: TGTGCCAGCAGCTATGACAGGGGGGCGGACGGTGAGCAGTACTTC.

This clonotype has at least ten counts. This chain connects TRBV7-3 to TRBJ2-3; no clear D. The V gene lost 5 bases and the J gene lost 0 bases, with 12 bases spanning the gap. Germline CDR1 is SGHTA and CDR2 is FQGTGA. This CDR3 is 15 amino acids long. This CDR3 reads CASSSSPSSTDTQYF. The CDR3 DNA reads as TGTGCCAGCAGCAGCAGTCCTTCTAGCACAGATACGCAGTATTTT.

This clonotype was picked up many times. The V gene is TRBV6-5, the J gene TRBJ2-7; D is undetermined. The CDR3 contains 13 residues. Germline V gene lookup returns CDR1 MNHEY and CDR2 SVGAGI. Trimming took off 2 bases at V and 4 bases at J, with 9 bases between the two ends. CDR3 coding DNA: TGTGCCAGCAGTTACGGCTATCGGTACGAGCAGTACTTC. Translated, it gives CASSYGYRYEQYF.

This clonotype occurred a few times. The rearrangement links TRBV6-4 to TRBJ2-1; D gene ambiguous. The length of the CDR3 is 14 residues. With 0 bases removed from V and 4 bases from J, the gap between germline ends came to 7 bases. Germline CDR1 is MRHNA and CDR2 is SNTAGT. CDR3 protein: CASSDSLEYNEQFF. CDR3 DNA: TGTGCCAGCAGTGACTCGTTAGAATACAATGAGCAGTTCTTC.

Many counts were recorded for this clonotype. The chain couples TRBV21-1 to TRBJ2-1; TRBD2, the table's D call, was not compared with the DNA. TRBV21-1 is designated a pseudogene. The CDR3 runs 17 residues. The CDR3 loop reads CASSNKWGDFQVNEQFF. The CDR3 coding sequence is TGTGCCAGCAGCAACAAGTGGGGGGACTTTCAGGTGAATGAGCAGTTCTTC.

The rearrangement links TRBV27 to TRBJ2-1, with D perhaps matching TRBD2 (6 bases). The V and J ends lost 2 bases and 12 bases respectively, with 11 bases between them. Germline CDR1 reads MNHEY; CDR2 reads SMNVEV (reference sequence). This CDR3 contains 12 residues. The CDR3 DNA reads TGTGCCAGCAGTTTAACCGCCGGGGGGCAGTTCTTC. Its translation is CASSLTAGGQFF.

This clonotype was found many times. The V call is TRBV4-3, the J call TRBJ1-1; D unclear. Germline V gives CDR1 LGHNA, CDR2 YSLEER. This CDR3 region has 14 residues. The V end lost 1 base, the J end lost 0 bases, and 6 bases lay between the germline ends. The CDR3 DNA sequence: TGCGCCAGCAGCCAAGTAATCGTGAACACTGAAGCTTTCTTT. Residues: CASSQVIVNTEAFF.

There are many counts of this clonotype. The junction departs from germline at one end; a sequencing error may be responsible. The V gene is TRBV15, the J gene TRBJ1-1, with 7 nucleotides matching TRBD1. The germline gives CDR1 LNHNV, CDR2 YYDKDF (reference sequence). The CDR3 length is 14 residues. CDR3 loop: CATRQGFGYTEAFF. The CDR3 DNA reads as TGTGCGACCAGACAGGGCTTCGGGTACACTGAAGCTTTCTTT.

This clonotype occurred many times. The rearrangement uses TRBV29-1 and TRBJ2-3; maybe TRBD1 (5 bases). Germline CDR1 SQVTM, CDR2 ANQGSEA. V gave up 4 bases and J gave up 2 bases, with 13 bases separating them. The CDR3 extends over 14 amino acids. CDR3 DNA: TGCAGCGTTGTTGTCAGGGCGAACACAGATACGCAGTATTTT. Residues: CSVVVRANTDTQYF.

This clonotype was recorded at least ten times. V gene TRBV3-1 combines with J gene TRBJ2-3, with TRBD2 matching over 10 bases. Trimming took 3 bases from V and 4 from J; bases not matched to a gene: 4. Germline assignment: CDR1 LGHDT and CDR2 YNNKEL (reference sequence). The CDR3 extends over 15 amino acids. CDR3 sequence (DNA): TGTGCCAGCAGCCATTCTAGCGGGAGTGCAGATACGCAGTATTTT. This codes for CASSHSSGSADTQYF.

As for this clonotype: A far larger clone differs by one base, so this is likely a read error. Written as DNA, the CDR3 is TGTGCCAGCAGCCAGGCCCCCAGAGAGCAGTTCTTC. Its protein is CASSQAPREQFF. The J gene is TRBJ2-1, the V gene TRBV28; D unresolved. From germline, CDR1 is MDHEN and CDR2 SYDVKM. The CDR3 extends over 12 amino acids. V was trimmed by 6 bases and J by 10 bases, leaving 13 bases between them.

The CDR3 loop reads CASSPGTSGMITGELFF. The CDR3 DNA reads as TGTGCCAGCTCACCGGGGACTAGCGGGATGATCACCGGGGAGCTGTTTTTT. The chain combines TRBV18 with TRBJ2-2; 13 positions agree with TRBD2. The J segment lost 4 bases and the V segment lost 3 bases, leaving 5 bases of the junction unmatched. This CDR3 contains 17 residues. Germline values: CDR1 KGHSH, CDR2 LQKENI.

There are many counts of this clonotype. This chain connects TRBV13 to TRBJ2-5; D is perhaps TRBD2 (6 bases). Germline CDR1 is PRHDT and CDR2 is FYEKMQ (reference sequence). V lost 0 bases to trimming and J lost 7 bases, with 18 bases between them. There are 16 residues in the CDR3. CDR3 DNA sequence: TGTGCCAGCAGCTTAGGCCGCGCGGGACGGGCTGCGACCCAGTACTTC. Translated, it gives CASSLGRAGRAATQYF.

This clonotype was recorded many times. V is TRBV6-2 or TRBV6-3 and J is TRBJ2-3; D possibly corresponds to TRBD2 (6 bases). In germline, CDR1 is MNHEY, CDR2 SVGEGT. Trimming stripped 2 bases from V and 0 bases from J, with 12 bases between. There are 16 residues in the CDR3. CDR3 sequence: CASSYGPGTSTDTQYF. The CDR3 nucleotides read TGTGCCAGCAGTTACGGGCCGGGGACTAGCACAGATACGCAGTATTTT.

This clonotype has ten or more counts. One end of the junction fails to match germline, which may point to a read error. The genes are TRBV30 and TRBJ1-3; D unclear. This CDR3 contains 12 residues. Germline V gene lookup returns CDR1 GTSNPN and CDR2 SVGIG (reference sequence). Here the CDR3 reads CAWSVSANTIYF. Here the CDR3 DNA reads TGTGCCTGGAGTGTCTCTGCAAACACCATATATTTT.